Below, one T cell receptor beta chain is given with its context. Its target is not known. The data were taken from a study of vaccination and CD4 T cells after COVID-19. As for the study in general: Post-vaccine sampling followed dose two by a median roughly 70 days (range 14 to 241).

Cultured CD4+ T cells had their DNA profiled by the Oncomine TCR Beta short-read assay. Cultured CD4+ T cells were the source of extracted genomic DNA. TCRdb reprocessed the PCR reads with MiXCR, giving one entry per CDR3 protein. The data hold thousands of distinct CDR3 sequences, with roughly two fifths observed a single time. The CDR3 runs 13 residues. Germline V gene data show CDR1 as MNHEY and CDR2 as SVGAGI. The V end was cut by 4 bases, the J end by 7 bases, with 13 bases between. Treatment of the sample: approximately 9-day PBMC culture with coronavirus spike peptide pools or control peptides (ViraFEST assay). An unexposed donor provided the CD4+ T cells, which were collected before the COVID-19 pandemic (2011-2018).

Sample: CD4+ T cells from blood, cultured in vitro. The chain uses TRBV6-5 and TRBJ1-1, with D uncertain. The source is a human donor in good health. In DNA, the CDR3 is TGTGCCAGCAGTTTCGACCGACTGAATGAAGCTTTCTTT. Protein product: CASSFDRLNEAFF.